A selection of T cell receptor beta chains follows, all from one sample in a study of blood T cell repertoires in COVID-19. Using immunoSEQ multiplex PCR, the repertoire was profiled, and TCRdb retains in-frame clones only, with some absent. The data show a few hundred thousand clones, with around 86% seen just once and roughly 5.5% held by the top ten. Source material: peripheral blood. The receptor source for this set is an older woman with COVID-19, enrolled during active disease. The CDR3 runs from the conserved cysteine through the conserved F or W. Fields, in order: D gene, V gene, J gene, CDR3 protein. A D gene is named only where the DNA matches it firmly.

d_gene: TRBD2; v_gene: TRBV5-1; j_gene: TRBJ2-7; CDR3aa: CASSSLSGTHYEQYF
d_gene: -; v_gene: TRBV19; j_gene: TRBJ2-7; CDR3aa: CASSMQQGLEQYF
d_gene: -; v_gene: TRBV7-2; j_gene: TRBJ1-5; CDR3aa: CASSFGGDQPQHF
d_gene: -; v_gene: TRBV19; j_gene: TRBJ2-3; CDR3aa: CASSRGGLGADTQYF
d_gene: -; v_gene: TRBV9; j_gene: TRBJ1-2; CDR3aa: CASSVTGRGSYGYTF
d_gene: -; v_gene: TRBV7-9; j_gene: TRBJ1-4; CDR3aa: CASSLPNTEKLFF
d_gene: -; v_gene: TRBV5-1; j_gene: TRBJ2-1; CDR3aa: CASSPDTYNEQFF
d_gene: -; v_gene: TRBV19; j_gene: TRBJ2-2; CDR3aa: CATPVAGELFF
d_gene: -; v_gene: TRBV5-1; j_gene: TRBJ1-1; CDR3aa: CASSLTGSNTEAFF
d_gene: -; v_gene: TRBV20-1; j_gene: TRBJ1-1; CDR3aa: CSAIPREAFF
d_gene: -; v_gene: TRBV6-6; j_gene: TRBJ2-5; CDR3aa: CASSYGPQGTQYF
d_gene: TRBD1; v_gene: TRBV5-1; j_gene: TRBJ1-6; CDR3aa: CASSLGDRGNSPLHF
d_gene: -; v_gene: TRBV7-2; j_gene: TRBJ2-7; CDR3aa: CASSSLALAYEQYF
d_gene: -; v_gene: TRBV11-3; j_gene: TRBJ2-5; CDR3aa: CASSLSVQETQYF
d_gene: TRBD2; v_gene: TRBV7-2; j_gene: TRBJ2-2; CDR3aa: CALGGRNTPGELFF